Listed below are T cell receptor beta chains from one sample, sequenced in a study of preoperative IRX-2 immunotherapy in early breast cancer. Sequencing was performed with immunoSEQ multiplex PCR; in TCRdb, only in-frame clones are kept and a portion is missing. The repertoire holds tens of thousands of clones, with around 92% as singletons. The specimen was tumor tissue, collected after IRX-2 immunotherapy. All receptors derive from a human donor with breast cancer. Both conserved end residues are trimmed from each CDR3. The D gene is left open where the match is weak.

TRBV29-1,.,TRBJ2-2,SVEGKNTGELF
TRBV28,.,TRBJ1-4,ATTGPNEKLF
TRBV6-4,.,TRBJ1-1,ASSYSRRTEAF
TRBV19,TRBD2,TRBJ2-3,ASSGTSGSWADTQY
TRBV11-3,.,TRBJ2-3,ASSLGGTYTDTQY
TRBV6-8,.,TRBJ1-1,ASKTSGGMNTEAF
TRBV29-1,TRBD1,TRBJ2-2,SVVDTGGNTGELF
TRBV6-8,.,TRBJ1-5,ASRPQMELNQPQH
TRBV1,.,TRBJ2-2,ASSQVGPTGELF
TRBV28,.,TRBJ1-2,ASSLSGTAGNYGYT
TRBV12-5,.,TRBJ1-3,ASGAFPSNQGTVGNTIY
TRBV28,.,TRBJ1-2,ASRTYGIVYGYT
TRBV6-8,TRBD1,TRBJ1-2,ASIRNDRDSYGYT
TRBV7-7,.,TRBJ2-1,ASSLEGLGNEQF
TRBV11-3,TRBD1,TRBJ1-2,ASSEFTGAGGYT
TRBV5-1,.,TRBJ1-2,ASSPRGVDPRRGYT
TRBV6-8,.,TRBJ1-1,ASRILRGNTEAF
TRBV5-1,TRBD1,TRBJ1-3,ASSLYGQGAYGNTIY
TRBV19,TRBD1,TRBJ1-5,ASIATGSSPQH
TRBV28,TRBD1,TRBJ1-3,ASSVQGGSNTIY
TRBV18,TRBD1,TRBJ1-5,ASSPYERGTVNQPQH
TRBV6-8,TRBD2,TRBJ2-1,AIATSPNEQF
TRBV19,TRBD1,TRBJ2-3,ASSISGTGGTDTQY
TRBV7-6,TRBD1,TRBJ1-3,ASSSGFGQAGSGNTIY